This T cell receptor beta chain is from a study of cytomegalovirus exposure and HLA in healthy donors (dated 2017 in TCRdb). For the study in its entirety: In an earlier analysis of around 540 of the donors, approximately 300 Gb of sequence data and 90 million to 120 million unique TCR beta sequences from 150 million to 200 million T cells were reported. An early release covering over 500 HLA-typed donors comprised about 300 gigabases of sequencing data and approximately 80 million unique TCR sequences. Among the roughly 410 genotyped donors, approximately 76% belonged to the genetic ancestry cluster associated with self-reported Caucasian donors. The aim of the study was to test whether cataloging public T cell receptors could identify signatures of past pathogen exposure. Using immunosequencing, the study profiled T cell repertoires from 500 to 800 subjects and related those repertoires to cytomegalovirus serostatus. Besides the first cohort of some 670 subjects, a separate validation cohort made up of roughly 120 different subjects was used. High-throughput TCR immunosequencing, statistical association of individual TCRs with disease status, and machine learning were combined to predict cytomegalovirus infection status. A later analysis re-examined previously published TCR beta repertoires from more than 550 donors and added high-resolution HLA genotyping to investigate patterns of TCR occurrence. Rather than using new phenotypic data, the later analysis identified candidate immune exposures from TCR beta sequences and from how often those sequences occurred across donors. In an earlier analysis of around 540 of the donors, high-throughput TCR beta sequencing was used to judge whether each TCR beta V gene segment behaved as functional or pseudogenic. Donor age, sex, ethnicity and CMV serostatus were compiled together with the repertoire data. Genome-wide SNP genotypes for about 60% of the roughly 670 donors were used in a later genetic analysis, which treated that subset as a discovery cohort. All discovery cohort repertoires had been generated using a single sequencing platform. HLA typing covered class I and class II loci at four-digit resolution. The number of typed donors differed by locus: about 629-630 for A, B, C, DRB1 and DQB1; some 500 for DQA1; 606 for DPA1; and some 430 for DPB1. A handful of DR-DQ haplotypes were treated as single units for association and clustering because of strong linkage in the cohort. Among roughly 400 genotyped donors of the cohort, an average of about 240,000 unique TCR beta nucleotide sequences was sequenced per donor, of which about 19% were non-productive.

CDR3 length: 16 amino acids, cysteine to phenylalanine. The kept DNA is CDR3 alone, 48 bases in frame from the first base. CDR1 and CDR2 were assigned from the germline V gene (reference sequence) as LNHNV and YYDKDF. Trimming takes 3 bases off V and 5 bases off J; junction bases not matched to a gene: 10. Results and caveats for the whole study, not just this receptor: In this cohort, only TCR beta chains were sequenced, and detectable features were limited by the absence of alpha or paired-chain data. When HLA alleles, especially DR and DQ, strongly co-occurred, attributing TCR associations to individual alleles was difficult. In a later genetic analysis, fewer N-insertions in productive TCRs were reported among donors in an Asian-associated ancestry cluster than the approximately 710-donor mean. A later genetic analysis associated a missense DCLRE1C variant with V-gene and J-gene trimming of TCR beta chains, and an independent cohort replicated the association. Across donors, most TCR sequences were observed very rarely, whereas some public TCRs were present in many individuals. In an earlier analysis of about 600 of the donors, most TCR beta V segments appeared in productive rearrangements about 87% or about 30% of the time, broadly matching IMGT annotations. A later analysis found that TCR association rates varied across HLA loci, with DRB1 alleles showing the most associated TCRs and HLA-C alleles the fewest. Correlated functional status among segregating V segments might reflect linkage disequilibrium, but an unknown experimental factor could not be ruled out. A further reported finding was that TCR beta sequences accurately predicted the HLA-A and HLA-B alleles for most subjects in the first cohort. According to a later analysis, parvovirus B19, influenza, CMV and Epstein-Barr virus appeared linked to several top co-occurrence clusters. A later analysis associated some 17,000 TCR beta sequences with specific HLA alleles at a false discovery rate of 0.05. The 87-base-pair reads could not distinguish some IMGT-functional V segments, including TRBV6-2 and TRBV6-3, so those segments were excluded. A cluster of highly shared sequence variants was judged likely to represent a technical artifact of the sequencing pipeline. HLA typing was unavailable for some donors at each locus, so association tests used only the typed subset. Most CMV-associated TCR beta chains appeared to be HLA-restricted in a later analysis, and the HLA associations seemed to be driven largely by CMV exposure. Cytomegalovirus status was reported to be diagnosed by the classifier with high specificity and sensitivity in both the original and validation cohorts. In the study, around 150 TCR beta chains were listed as associated with cytomegalovirus. The authors suggested that the approach could potentially be extended to other disease states and immunological phenotypes. Roughly uniform sequencing depth across donors was assumed in presence/absence analyses, although this assumption may not hold. Because counts were too low, about 17 rarely observed V segments, including chromosome 9 orphons, were excluded from the earlier analysis of some 540 of the donors. In vitro tests confirmed that a few of the cytomegalovirus-associated TCR beta chains recognize cytomegalovirus antigens. CMV serostatus was the only immune exposure information available for the cohort. In a later analysis, HLA-associated TCR beta chains showed more clonal expansion and lower generation probabilities than non-associated chains that were equally common.

The cohort consisted of 600 to 750 healthy bone marrow donors. At the time of sampling, all cohort members were nominally healthy, though unrecorded immune exposures were likely present. The donor tested CMV seronegative and was one of the 352 seronegative cohort members. Each donor provided a peripheral blood sample, and peripheral blood mononuclear cells were used for TCR beta sequencing. The Qiagen DNeasy Blood Extraction Kit was used to extract genomic DNA from the blood cell samples. Preparation of the library involved the immunoSEQ multiplex PCR assay. A mixture of 60 forward primers for TCR Vbeta segments and 13 reverse primers for TCR Jbeta segments was used in the multiplex PCR. Amplification of the CDR3 region of rearranged TCR beta genes was performed with a multiplex PCR assay on genomic DNA. On the Illumina HiSeq System, the amplified TCR beta libraries were sequenced as 87-base-pair reads. On the study's bioinformatics: A later analysis counted approximately 84 million unique TCR beta chains across the 650 to 800 repertoires, and about 10 million of these chains were shared by at least two donors. A nearest-neighbor algorithm error-corrected the raw reads and collapsed the reads into unique sequences, merging closely related sequences to remove PCR and sequencing errors. CDR3 sequences were aligned to IMGT reference sequences to assign V, D and J gene segments. For a sequence to be retained, a match of at least six nucleotides to both a V gene segment and a J gene segment was required. A rearrangement was called productive if the CDR3 had no stop codons and remained in frame with V and J, and every other rearrangement was called non-productive. CDR3 was defined according to IMGT convention as the region running from the second conserved V-encoded cysteine to the conserved J-encoded phenylalanine. The earlier analysis of some 540 of the donors excluded any sequence lacking an unambiguous match to a single V gene segment. In an earlier analysis of some 590 of the donors, V segments were called functional above 56.7% productive rearrangements and were called segregating when the between-donor standard deviation exceeded 5%. A statistical classification framework was built to diagnose cytomegalovirus status from the catalog of TCR beta chain sequences. A later analysis assigned V and J genes by comparing TCR nucleotide sequences with IMGT/GENE-DB human TR gene sequences. Using the TCRdist pipeline, a later analysis assigned CDR3 sequences along with most-parsimonious VDJ recombination scenarios. A later analysis defined each TCR beta chain by its CDR3 amino acid sequence plus V-gene family, and excluded reads lacking a unique V-gene family. To address suspected cross-contamination and a sequencing artifact, a later analysis removed 592 highly shared, low-generation-probability nucleotide sequences. For each public chain, a later analysis derived a clonal expansion index from normalized ranks of inferred template counts within each repertoire. A later analysis computed generation probabilities with a VDJ recombination model fitted to out-of-frame rearrangements, and checked the results against IGoR. In a later analysis, hypergeometric tests were used to score TCR-TCR, TCR-HLA and TCR-CMV co-occurrence, with a repertoire-size bias correction applied to TCR pairs. A later analysis estimated false discovery rates by permuting HLA or CMV assignments 20 times. In a later analysis, co-occurring TCRs were grouped with DBSCAN, and TCRdist sequence similarity was added when clustering was performed within HLA-allele-positive subsets. For co-occurrence clustering, repertoires with fewer than 30,000 or more than 120,000 public chains were excluded, along with five or six repertoires with anomalous nucleotide sharing. In its TCRdb copy, this immuneACCESS table keeps in-frame sequences only and misses some clones. Where compared with another copy, unresolved V genes explain less than half of these, and the others have no known cause. V and J calls and clone size are given by that table; D and trimming were obtained from the DNA. For this sample there are around 130,000 clones; 78% appear just once. The ten biggest clones cover about 1.5% of the sample.

In regard to this clone: What antigen it recognizes has not been identified. No base qualities exist here, and no much larger clone lies one base off it.

Specimen: PBMCs. The sequence was obtained from a woman between 18 and 29 years old in good health and CMV-seronegative. Rearrangement joined TRBV15 to TRBJ1-1; 9 central bases correspond to TRBD1. The nucleotide sequence is TGTGCCACCAGCAGGGACATACAGGGGGCAGGGACTGAAGCTTTCTTT. This translates into CATSRDIQGAGTEAFF.